This is a list of T cell receptor beta chains from one sample in a study of blood T cell repertoires in COVID-19. The protocol was immunoSEQ multiplex PCR, while the TCRdb copy is restricted to in-frame clones and leaves out a portion. The sample carries 200,000 to 250,000 clones, roughly 79% recorded once. The sequencing input was peripheral blood. These receptors were collected from an elderly woman with COVID-19, enrolled during active disease. The CDR3 runs from the conserved cysteine through the conserved F or W. D genes are given only for firm matches. Expanded clones are given a class, and other clones once, few, many or no size at all.

>TRBV2|TRBD1|.|TRBJ1-5
TGTGCCAGCAGGAAACCGGGACAGGGGGAGCGGCCCCAGCATTTT
CASRKPGQGERPQHF
>TRBV5-1|.|.|TRBJ2-2
TGCGCCAGCAGCTTGGGCGCTCCCCAGGAGCTGTTTTTT
CASSLGAPQELFF
>TRBV11-3|.|.|TRBJ2-3
TGTGCCAGCAGGGGTGGAGGCACAGATACGCAGTATTTT
CASRGGGTDTQYF
>TRBV6-5|TRBD2|few|TRBJ2-1
TGTGCCAGCAGTTACTCGAACAAGGGGAGGGTTGAGCAGTTCTTC
CASSYSNKGRVEQFF
>TRBV5-4|.|.|TRBJ2-7
TGTGCCAGCAGCCCCCGAATGGGACTCCTAAGGAATGAGCAGTACTTC
CASSPRMGLLRNEQYF
>TRBV7-2|.|.|TRBJ1-2
TGTGCCAGCAGCGCCTGGGTGTCGACTCAAGCTAACTATGGCTACACCTTC
CASSAWVSTQANYGYTF
>TRBV18|.|.|TRBJ1-1
TGTGCCAGCTCACCGGACAAGGGCACTGAAGCTTTCTTT
CASSPDKGTEAFF
>TRBV13|.|medium-sized|TRBJ1-1
TGTGCCAGCAGTTTCGGACAGAGTGGGGCTTTCTTT
CASSFGQSGAFF
>TRBV28|TRBD1|.|TRBJ2-7
TGTGCCAGCAGCCTCACCCGGGACAGGTTCTACGAGCAGTACTTC
CASSLTRDRFYEQYF
>TRBV23-1|TRBD1|.|TRBJ1-5
TGCGCCAGCAGGGGACAGTTCGATCAGCCCCAGCATTTT
CASRGQFDQPQHF
>TRBV18|.|.|TRBJ1-4
TGTGCCAGCTCACCACTACCAGGTTCTAATGAAAAACTGTTTTTT
CASSPLPGSNEKLFF
>TRBV21-1|.|.|TRBJ1-2
TGTGCCAGCAGCACCCGGACAGTCCTTCAAGGCTACACCTTC
CASSTRTVLQGYTF
>TRBV27|.|.|TRBJ1-5
TGTGCCAGCAGTTTATCAGGAGTCCAACCCCAGCATTTT
CASSLSGVQPQHF
>TRBV5-1|.|.|TRBJ2-7
TGCGCCAGCAGTGCCTATGGTCCGAGCTCCTACGAGCAGTACTTC
CASSAYGPSSYEQYF
>TRBV5-1|TRBD1|.|TRBJ1-1
TGCGCCAGCAGCCTGCAGGGGGACACTGAAGCTTTCTTT
CASSLQGDTEAFF
>TRBV5-6|.|.|TRBJ1-2
TGTGCCAGCAGCTTGGAAGGGGCTGGTGGCTACACCTTC
CASSLEGAGGYTF
>TRBV7-3|.|.|TRBJ1-6
TGTGCCAGCAGCTTAAGGGGAGGGCGGAGGGGTTCACCCCTCCACTTT
CASSLRGGRRGSPLHF
>TRBV2|TRBD1|.|TRBJ1-1
TGTGCCAGCAGACATTCCGACAGGGTTGCTGAAGCTTTCTTT
CASRHSDRVAEAFF
>TRBV7-3|TRBD1|.|TRBJ1-2
TGTGCCACCCAAGAAAGTCCAGGGGGCGGCTATGGCTACACCTTC
CATQESPGGGYGYTF
>TRBV6-5|.|.|TRBJ2-1
TGTGCCAGCAGGGTACTAGCTAGCTCCTACAATGAGCAGTTCTTC
CASRVLASSYNEQFF
>TRBV6-5|TRBD2|.|TRBJ2-3
TGTGCCAGCCAACCCAGCGGGAGGGCTGTAGATACGCAGTATTTT
CASQPSGRAVDTQYF
>TRBV13|.|.|TRBJ1-5
TGTGCCAGCAGCCCCTCAGCCCAGCATTTT
CASSPSAQHF
>TRBV9|.|.|TRBJ2-7
TGTGCCAGCAGCGTAGGACCCCAGGGATACGAGCAGTACTTC
CASSVGPQGYEQYF
>TRBV12-3/TRBV12-4|.|.|TRBJ1-1
TGTGCCAGCAGTTCACAGTACACTGAAGCTTTCTTT
CASSSQYTEAFF
>TRBV5-6|TRBD1|.|TRBJ1-2
TGTGCCAGCAGCTTAGTAGGGACAGTCGTCTACACCTTC
CASSLVGTVVYTF
>TRBV10-3|.|many|TRBJ2-7
TGTGCCATTCAGGAGGGGGGGGAGCAGTACTTC
CAIQEGGEQYF
>TRBV10-3|TRBD1|once|TRBJ1-5
TGTGCCATTGCGACAGGGGCCCATCAGCCCCAGCATTTT
CAIATGAHQPQHF
>TRBV6-5|TRBD2|.|TRBJ2-1
TGTACCAGCAGTTACGGGACTAGCTCCTACAATGAGCAGTTCTTC
CTSSYGTSSYNEQFF
>TRBV7-2|.|.|TRBJ2-7
TGTGCCAGCAGCTTCTCCTACACAGCCTACGAGCAGTACTTC
CASSFSYTAYEQYF
>TRBV7-8|.|.|TRBJ1-1
TGTGCCAGCAGCTTAACCGCGCGTGAAGCTTTCTTT
CASSLTAREAFF
>TRBV18|TRBD1|.|TRBJ1-2
TGTGCCAGCTCACCGGTACTCGGACAGGGGGAGCGTGGCTACACCTTC
CASSPVLGQGERGYTF
>TRBV28|.|.|TRBJ1-1
TGTGCCAGCAGTTTACAGGAATATGAAGCTTTCTTT
CASSLQEYEAFF
>TRBV6-5|.|.|TRBJ1-5
TGTGCCAGCAGTTACTCGGGGGGTCGGGATCAGCCCCAGCATTTT
CASSYSGGRDQPQHF
>TRBV9|.|.|TRBJ1-2
TGTGCCAGCAGCGGAGGACAGTGGTCCTATGGCTACACCTTC
CASSGGQWSYGYTF
>TRBV20-1|.|.|TRBJ1-1
TGCAGTGCTAGGGCCTACACTGAAGCTTTCTTT
CSARAYTEAFF
>TRBV12-5|.|.|TRBJ1-5
TGTGCTAGTGGCACCGAGGAGGGCCAGCCCCAGCATTTT
CASGTEEGQPQHF
>TRBV12-5|TRBD1|once|TRBJ1-3
TGTGCTAGTGGTTTGACCCTTTCCGGGACAGGATCTGGAAACACCATATATTTT
CASGLTLSGTGSGNTIYF
>TRBV9|.|.|TRBJ2-7
TGTGCCAGCAGCGTAGGGAGCGGAACCTACGAGCAGTACTTC
CASSVGSGTYEQYF
>TRBV5-1|TRBD1|once|TRBJ1-2
TGCGCCAGCAGCGGGACAGGGAGTCATGGCTACACCTTC
CASSGTGSHGYTF
>TRBV6-2/TRBV6-3|TRBD2|.|TRBJ2-5
TGTGCCAGCAGTCCCGGGACTAGCGCAGAGACCCAGTACTTC
CASSPGTSAETQYF
>TRBV5-4|TRBD1|.|TRBJ1-2
TGTGCCAGCAGCTTGAGGATAGGGGGCCCCTCTAACTATGGCTACACCTTC
CASSLRIGGPSNYGYTF
>TRBV9|.|.|TRBJ2-7
TGTGCCAGCAGCCCCGGACAGAGCTTCTACGAGCAGTACTTC
CASSPGQSFYEQYF
>TRBV6-2/TRBV6-3|TRBD2|.|TRBJ2-7
TGTGCCAGCAGTCGACTAGCGGGAGGCTACGAGCAGTACTTC
CASSRLAGGYEQYF
>TRBV4-2|TRBD2|.|TRBJ2-1
TGTGCCAGCAGCCAAGATCGGGGGGGTTTGCCGTTCTTC
CASSQDRGGLPFF
>TRBV19|TRBD2|.|TRBJ2-1
TGTGCCAGTAGTTCTCCGGGACTAGCGGAGAACAATGAGCAGTTCTTC
CASSSPGLAENNEQFF
>TRBV18|.|.|TRBJ1-1
TGTGCCAGCTCATCCCTTGCAGGGAACACTGAAGCTTTCTTT
CASSSLAGNTEAFF
>TRBV6-6|.|.|TRBJ1-2
TGTGCCAGCCTACTAGACCTGCGGAATGGCTACACCTTC
CASLLDLRNGYTF
>TRBV30|TRBD1|.|TRBJ2-6
TGTGCCTGGAGTTCTCAGGGGGCGGCTGGGGCCAACGTCCTGACTTTC
CAWSSQGAAGANVLTF
>TRBV30|.|.|TRBJ2-2
TGTGCCTGGAGTGAAGGCAAACAAAGGGGCACCGGGGAGCTGTTTTTT
CAWSEGKQRGTGELFF
>TRBV25-1|.|once|TRBJ2-3
TGTGCCAGCAGTGAATATGCGGGCAGCGCCACAGATACGCAGTATTTT
CASSEYAGSATDTQYF
>TRBV5-6|.|.|TRBJ2-4
TGTGCCAGCAGCCTTGGCGGCGCGGCCAAAAACATTCAGTACTTC
CASSLGGAAKNIQYF
>TRBV30|.|.|TRBJ2-5
TGTGCCGGCTCGACTAGTGGAAAAGAGACCCAGTACTTC
CAGSTSGKETQYF
>TRBV27|.|once|TRBJ1-1
TGTGCCAGTGGGAGGGACCTGTCGGTCAGCGCGGCTGAAGCTTTCTTT
CASGRDLSVSAAEAFF
>TRBV6-5|TRBD1|once|TRBJ2-2
TGTGCCAGCACTAAACAGGGGTTCCACACCGGGGAGCTGTTTTTT
CASTKQGFHTGELFF
>TRBV5-1|TRBD1|.|TRBJ1-3
TGCGCCAGCAGCGCCCATTCGACAGGGTCTGGAAACACCATATATTTT
CASSAHSTGSGNTIYF
>TRBV3-1/TRBV3-2|.|.|TRBJ1-1
TGTGCCAGCAGCCCGCGGGGGGCCGAAGCTTTCTTT
CASSPRGAEAFF
>TRBV5-4|.|.|TRBJ2-5
TGTGCCAGCAGCTCGACATTCCAAGAGACCCAGTACTTC
CASSSTFQETQYF
>TRBV19|.|.|TRBJ2-3
TGTGCCAGTAGTATGGCTCGATCCACAGATACGCAGTATTTT
CASSMARSTDTQYF
>TRBV14|.|.|TRBJ2-1
TGTGCCAGCAGCCAAGTCGGAGGAGTCATCCATGAGCAGTTCTTC
CASSQVGGVIHEQFF